This TCR beta chain is from a study of blood T cell repertoires in COVID-19. About the research overall: Researchers got acute and convalescent COVID-19 samples from the United States, Italy and Spain.

Study processing details: Amplification of reference gene primers provided the estimated nucleated cell counts. TCRdb's table, derived via immunoSEQ multiplex PCR, lists solely in-frame clones and lacks some. D and trimming come from the DNA, and the V and J calls and clone size come from that table. The sample carries approximately 190,000 clones, 75% to 90% recorded once. Germline V lookup: CDR1 MNHNS, CDR2 SASEGT. The CDR3 length is 14 residues. V was cut by 3 bases and J by 4 bases, with 10 bases left in between. This TCR was recovered from a man aged 55-75 years with acute or convalescent COVID-19. The chain uses TRBV6-1 and TRBJ1-3; TRBD1 is a possible D gene (6 bases). Specimen: peripheral blood. The CDR3 here is CASSDRGVGNTIYF. CDR3 coding DNA: TGTGCCAGCAGTGACAGGGGTGTGGGAAACACCATATATTTT.